This T cell receptor beta chain was identified in a study of T cells in Graves' hyperthyroidism and ophthalmopathy. Notes on the study in general: A model built on 13 V-J features separated ophthalmopathy from stable hyperthyroidism. Most thyroid clonotypes expanded above 0.001 were also detected in blood.

Regions amplified from RNA transcripts were the TCR beta CDR3 regions. HTBI primers were employed in a first-round RT-PCR of the TCR CDR3. TCRdb analysed the multiplex PCR reads with MiXCR anew, one entry per CDR3 protein. The sample has roughly 290,000 distinct CDR3 sequences; about 17% are singletons. This clonotype was detected ten times or more. Its antigen is not identified. This CDR3 comprises 17 residues. V lost 5 bases to trimming and J lost 7 bases; unmatched junction nucleotides: 17. Germline assignment: CDR1 DFQATT and CDR2 SNEGSKA (reference sequence). A NOSPECS grade of at least 4, a Clinical Activity Score of at least 3 and duration under 3 months were recorded in ophthalmopathy patients.

The chain joins TRBV20-1 to TRBJ1-6, with 7 positions matching TRBD1. Sample: blood. The sequence was obtained from a woman aged 55-70 years with Graves' ophthalmopathy. This CDR3 is CSAHPRGRGKRNSPLHF. CDR3 in DNA: TGCAGTGCTCACCCACGGGGCAGGGGGAAACGGAATTCACCCCTCCACTTT.